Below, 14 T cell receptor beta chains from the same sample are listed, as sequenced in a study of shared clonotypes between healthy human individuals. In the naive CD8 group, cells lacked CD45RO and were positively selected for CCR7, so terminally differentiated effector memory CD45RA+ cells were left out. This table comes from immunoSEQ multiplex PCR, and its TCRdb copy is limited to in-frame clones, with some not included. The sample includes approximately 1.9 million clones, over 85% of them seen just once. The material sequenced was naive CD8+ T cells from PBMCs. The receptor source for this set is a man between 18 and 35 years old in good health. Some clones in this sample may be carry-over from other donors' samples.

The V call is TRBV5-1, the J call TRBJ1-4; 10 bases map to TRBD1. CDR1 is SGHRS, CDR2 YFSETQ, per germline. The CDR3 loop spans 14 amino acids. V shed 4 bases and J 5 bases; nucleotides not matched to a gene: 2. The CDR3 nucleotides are TGCGCCAGCAGCCTGGGACAGGGGAATGAAAAACTGTTTTTT. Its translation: CASSLGQGNEKLFF.

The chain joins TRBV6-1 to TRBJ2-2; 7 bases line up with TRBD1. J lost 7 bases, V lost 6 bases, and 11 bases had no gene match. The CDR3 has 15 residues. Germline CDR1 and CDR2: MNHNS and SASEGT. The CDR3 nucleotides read TGTGCCAGCAGGTACCGTGACAGGGCCGGCGGGGAGCTGTTTTTT. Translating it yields CASRYRDRAGGELFF.

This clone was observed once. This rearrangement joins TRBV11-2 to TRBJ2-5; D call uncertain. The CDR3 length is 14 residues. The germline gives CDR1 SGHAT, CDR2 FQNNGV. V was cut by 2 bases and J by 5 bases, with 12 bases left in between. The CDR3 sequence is CASSLLSLRETQYF. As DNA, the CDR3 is TGTGCCAGCAGCTTATTGAGCCTTCGGGAGACCCAGTACTTC.

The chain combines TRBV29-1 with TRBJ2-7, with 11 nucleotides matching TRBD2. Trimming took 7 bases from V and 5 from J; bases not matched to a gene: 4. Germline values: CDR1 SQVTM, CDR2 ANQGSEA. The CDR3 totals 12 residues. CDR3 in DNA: TGCAGCGGCCTACTAGCGGGAGACGAGCAGTACTTC. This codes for CSGLLAGDEQYF.

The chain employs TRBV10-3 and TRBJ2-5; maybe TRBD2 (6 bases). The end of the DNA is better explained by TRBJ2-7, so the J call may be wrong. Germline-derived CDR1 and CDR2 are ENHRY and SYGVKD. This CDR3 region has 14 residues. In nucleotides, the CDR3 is TGTGCCACCGGGGACTTCCGACCTCCCTACGAGCAGTACTTC. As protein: CATGDFRPPYEQYF.

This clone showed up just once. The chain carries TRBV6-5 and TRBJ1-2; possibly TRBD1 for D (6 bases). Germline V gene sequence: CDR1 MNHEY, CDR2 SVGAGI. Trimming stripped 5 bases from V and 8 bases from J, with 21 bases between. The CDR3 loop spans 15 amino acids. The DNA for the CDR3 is TGTGCCAGCAGTACCCTCAGGGGCGGGGTTGAAGGCTACACCTTC. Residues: CASSTLRGGVEGYTF.

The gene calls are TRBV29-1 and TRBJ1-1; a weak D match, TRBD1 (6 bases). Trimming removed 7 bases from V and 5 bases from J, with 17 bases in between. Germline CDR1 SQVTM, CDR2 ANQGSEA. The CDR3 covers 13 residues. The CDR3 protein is CSEGGAGGTEAFF. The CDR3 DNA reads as TGCAGCGAGGGGGGGGCCGGGGGAACTGAAGCTTTCTTT.

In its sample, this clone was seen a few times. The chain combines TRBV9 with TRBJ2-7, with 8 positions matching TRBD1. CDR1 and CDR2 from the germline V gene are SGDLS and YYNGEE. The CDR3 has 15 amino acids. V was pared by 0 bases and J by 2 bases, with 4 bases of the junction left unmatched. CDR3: CASSVGDRGTYEQYF. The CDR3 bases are TGTGCCAGCAGCGTAGGAGACAGGGGCACCTACGAGCAGTACTTC.

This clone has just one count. CDR3 protein: CASITRDRGRRTEAFF. Written as DNA, the CDR3 is TGTGCCAGTATCACCCGGGACAGGGGGCGGCGGACTGAAGCTTTCTTT. The chain recombines TRBV19 with TRBJ1-1; 12 bases line up with TRBD1. J was trimmed by 5 bases and V by 7 bases; bases with no gene match: 11. Germline V gene sequence: CDR1 LNHDA, CDR2 SQIVND (reference sequence). CDR3 size: 16 residues. Full variable domain (outside the CDR3, taken from reference TRBV19 and TRBJ1-1): DGGITQSPKYLFRKEGQNVTLSCEQNLNHDAMYWYRQDPGQGLRLIYYSQIVNDFQKGDIAEGYSVSREKKESFPLTVTSAQKNPTAFYLCASITRDRGRRTEAFFGQGTRLTVV.

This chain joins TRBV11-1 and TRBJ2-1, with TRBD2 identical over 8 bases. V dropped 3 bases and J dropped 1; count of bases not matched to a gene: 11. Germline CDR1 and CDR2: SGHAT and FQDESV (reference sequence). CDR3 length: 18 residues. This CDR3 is CASSFSWSGSVSYNEQFF. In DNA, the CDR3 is TGTGCCAGCAGCTTTAGTTGGAGCGGGAGTGTATCCTACAATGAGCAGTTCTTC.

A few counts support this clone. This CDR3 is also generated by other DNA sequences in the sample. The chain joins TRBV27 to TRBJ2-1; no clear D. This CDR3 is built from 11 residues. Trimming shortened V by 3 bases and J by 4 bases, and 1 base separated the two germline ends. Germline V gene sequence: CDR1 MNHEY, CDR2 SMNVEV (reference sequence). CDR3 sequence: CASSFYNEQFF. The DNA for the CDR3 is TGTGCCAGCAGTTTTTACAATGAGCAGTTCTTC.

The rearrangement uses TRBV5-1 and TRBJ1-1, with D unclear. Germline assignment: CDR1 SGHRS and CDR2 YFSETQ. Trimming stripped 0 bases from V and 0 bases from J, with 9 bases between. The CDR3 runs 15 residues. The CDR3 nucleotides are TGCGCCAGCAGCTTGGCTCCGGCCATGAACACTGAAGCTTTCTTT. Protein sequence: CASSLAPAMNTEAFF.

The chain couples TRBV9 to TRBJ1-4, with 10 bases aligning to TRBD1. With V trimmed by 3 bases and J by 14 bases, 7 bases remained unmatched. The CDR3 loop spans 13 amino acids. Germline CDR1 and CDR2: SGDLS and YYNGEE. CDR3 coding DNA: TGTGCCAGCAGCGATCGGGGACAGGGGACCCTGTTTTTT. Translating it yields CASSDRGQGTLFF.

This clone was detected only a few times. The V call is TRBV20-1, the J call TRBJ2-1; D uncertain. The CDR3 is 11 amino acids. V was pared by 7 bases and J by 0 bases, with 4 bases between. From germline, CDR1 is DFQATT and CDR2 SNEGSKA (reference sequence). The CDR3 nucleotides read TGCAGTGGGCCCTCCTACAATGAGCAGTTCTTC. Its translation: CSGPSYNEQFF.